The 4 T cell receptor beta chains below were found in one sample sequenced in a study of T cell changes during pregnancy in multiple sclerosis. Measured with immunoSEQ multiplex PCR; TCRdb has only the in-frame clones, and not every one. Here the sample spans tens of thousands of clones, about 88% being singletons. The sequenced sample was CD8+ T cells from peripheral blood mononuclear cells, obtained before pregnancy. The source is a female donor with multiple sclerosis, enrolled in a pregnancy study.

A single count supports this clone. The CDR3 nucleotides read TGTGCCAGCAGCCATGACACCTATCCCTACGAGCAGTACTTC. Protein product: CASSHDTYPYEQYF. This chain links TRBV4-2 with TRBJ2-7, with no clear D. The CDR3 is 14 residues long. V was pared by 3 bases and J by 2 bases, with 11 bases between. Germline V gene sequence: CDR1 LGHNA, CDR2 YNFKEQ.

This clone occurred once. V and J are TRBV21-1 and TRBJ1-3; TRBD1 reflects the table's D call only, with no check against the DNA. TRBV21-1 is a pseudogene locus. This CDR3 contains 15 residues. DNA for the CDR3: TGTGCCAGCCTTGATGTCGCCAGCTCTGGAAACACCATATATTTT. Its translation is CASLDVASSGNTIYF.

The V gene is TRBV12-5, the J gene TRBJ2-7; 7 nucleotides align to TRBD2. Germline trimming cut 4 bases from V and 6 bases from J; bases unmatched to any gene: 6. The CDR3 has 13 residues. CDR1 is LGHNT, CDR2 FRNRAP, per germline. CDR3 in amino acids: CASGSSGAGEQYF. The CDR3 nucleotides read TGTGCTAGTGGTTCCAGCGGGGCTGGCGAGCAGTACTTC.

This clone came up once. The CDR3 sequence is CSASGGIGYTF. The DNA for the CDR3 is TGCAGTGCTAGTGGCGGGATTGGCTACACCTTC. The V gene is TRBV20-1, the J gene TRBJ1-2, with D uncertain. CDR3 size: 11 residues. The germline gives CDR1 DFQATT, CDR2 SNEGSKA (reference sequence). V was shortened by 3 bases and J by 7 bases, with 9 bases between the two germline ends.